This T cell receptor (beta chain) is from a study of T-cell reconstitution after alpha-beta-depleted transplantation in children. This clonotype was recorded many times. The target antigen is unknown. Study results and caveats: Among T cells one year after transplant, newly produced cells accounted for most counts and diversity. Approximately two months post-transplant, alpha-beta T cells reportedly originated from several hundred expanded graft clones.

Researchers prepared the TCRbeta library using unique molecular identifiers, the study reports. Using its own MiXCR run on the PCR reads, TCRdb lists one record per CDR3 protein. Of under 300,000 distinct CDR3 sequences in the sample, 9.5% to 13% were seen once. Germline-derived CDR1 and CDR2 are SGHVS and FQNEAQ. The V and J ends lost 4 bases and 5 bases respectively, with 23 bases between them. The CDR3 spans 17 residues. This sequence originates from a male patient aged 2-10 years who had a stem cell transplant for chronic granulomatous disease, so the T cells may come from the graft donor. The V call is TRBV7-8, the J call TRBJ2-5; possible D gene TRBD1, 5 bases. The specimen was peripheral blood, collected 180 days after TCRalphabeta/CD19-depleted stem cell transplant. In DNA, the CDR3 is TGTGCCAGCAGCTCCGGTGCAGGGCGATTTATCAGGGAGACCCAGTACTTC. This gives the protein CASSSGAGRFIRETQYF.